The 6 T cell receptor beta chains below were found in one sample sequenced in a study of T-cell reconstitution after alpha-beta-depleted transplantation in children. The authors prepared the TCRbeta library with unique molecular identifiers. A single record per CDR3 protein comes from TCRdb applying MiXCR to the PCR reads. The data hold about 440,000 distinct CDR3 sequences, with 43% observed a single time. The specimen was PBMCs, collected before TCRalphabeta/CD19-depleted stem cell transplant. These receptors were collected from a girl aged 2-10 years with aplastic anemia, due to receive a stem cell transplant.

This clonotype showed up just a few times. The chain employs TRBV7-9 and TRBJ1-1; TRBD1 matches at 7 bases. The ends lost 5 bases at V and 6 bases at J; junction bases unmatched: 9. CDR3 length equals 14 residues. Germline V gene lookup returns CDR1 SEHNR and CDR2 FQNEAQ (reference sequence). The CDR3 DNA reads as TGTGCCAGCAGCCCCGACAGGGCCTATGCTGAAGCTTTCTTT. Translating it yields CASSPDRAYAEAFF.

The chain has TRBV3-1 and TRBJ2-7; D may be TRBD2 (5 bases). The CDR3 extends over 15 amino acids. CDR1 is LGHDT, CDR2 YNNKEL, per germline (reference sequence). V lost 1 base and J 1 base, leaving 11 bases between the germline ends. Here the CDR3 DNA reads TGTGCCAGCAGCCAAGCTGGCGGGTTTTCCTACGAGCAGTACTTC. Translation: CASSQAGGFSYEQYF.

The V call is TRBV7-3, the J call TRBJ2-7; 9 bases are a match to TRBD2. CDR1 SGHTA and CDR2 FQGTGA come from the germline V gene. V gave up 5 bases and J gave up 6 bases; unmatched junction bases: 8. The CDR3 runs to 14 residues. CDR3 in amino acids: CASSPGTSLSEQYF. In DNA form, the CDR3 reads TGTGCCAGCAGCCCCGGGACTAGCCTCTCCGAGCAGTACTTC.

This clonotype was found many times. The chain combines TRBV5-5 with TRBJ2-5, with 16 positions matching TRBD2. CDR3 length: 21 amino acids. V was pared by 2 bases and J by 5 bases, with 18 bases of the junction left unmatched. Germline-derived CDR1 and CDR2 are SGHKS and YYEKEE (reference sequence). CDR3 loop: CASSFQPGLAGGPVHVETQYF. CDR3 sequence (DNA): TGTGCCAGCAGCTTCCAACCGGGACTAGCGGGAGGGCCCGTACATGTGGAGACCCAGTACTTC.

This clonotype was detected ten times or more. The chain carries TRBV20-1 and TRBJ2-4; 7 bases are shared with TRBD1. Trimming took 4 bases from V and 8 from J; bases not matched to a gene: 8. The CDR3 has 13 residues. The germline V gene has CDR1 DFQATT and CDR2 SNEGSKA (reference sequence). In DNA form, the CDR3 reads TGCAGTGCTAACCGACCAGGGGGAGACATTCAGTACTTC. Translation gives CSANRPGGDIQYF.

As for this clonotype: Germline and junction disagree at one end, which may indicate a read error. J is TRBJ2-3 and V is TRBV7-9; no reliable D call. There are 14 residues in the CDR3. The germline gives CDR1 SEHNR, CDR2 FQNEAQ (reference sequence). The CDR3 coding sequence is TGTGCCAGCAGCGTAGCTCGAGGCACAGATACGCAGTATTTT. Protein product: CASSVARGTDTQYF. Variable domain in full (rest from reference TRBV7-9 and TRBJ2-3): DTGVSQNPRHKITKRGQNVTFRCDPISEHNRLYWYRQTLGQGPEFLTYFQNEAQLEKSRLLSDRFSAERPKGSFSTLEIQRTEQGDSAMYLCASSVARGTDTQYFGPGTRLTVL.